The next 21 T cell receptor beta chains were all read from a single sample in a study of T cells after posttransplantation cyclophosphamide. Sequenced by immunoSEQ multiplex PCR; TCRdb stores in-frame clones only, minus some. The data show about 66,000 clones, about 93% seen once. Sequencing was done on a sample of PBMCs. Source of these receptors: a young woman in good health and a related stem cell transplant donor.

V usage is TRBV7-2 and J usage is TRBJ2-7; the match to TRBD2 covers 8 bases. Germline CDR1 is SGHTA and CDR2 is FQGNSA. There are 14 residues in the CDR3. J gave up 3 bases and V 3 bases, and 4 bases lay outside the gene matches. The CDR3 nucleotides are TGTGCCAGCAGCTTCAGACTAGCGAGCTACGAGCAGTACTTC. It specifies CASSFRLASYEQYF.

V is TRBV15 and J is TRBJ2-5, with TRBD2 matching over 8 bases. The junction had 4 bases not matched to a gene; V was cut back by 0 bases and J by 4 bases. Germline V CDR1 and CDR2: LNHNV, YYDKDF (reference sequence). The CDR3 is 15 residues long. CDR3 sequence: CATSRDLAGGETQYF. The DNA for the CDR3 is TGTGCCACCAGCAGAGATCTGGCGGGGGGAGAGACCCAGTACTTC.

The rearrangement uses TRBV14 and TRBJ2-7; D is perhaps TRBD1 (6 bases). This CDR3 spans 13 amino acids. CDR1 is SGHDN, CDR2 FVKESK, per germline. Trimming pared 1 base from V and 6 bases from J, leaving 10 bases between. CDR3 region: CASSQVGGLEQYF. The CDR3 DNA reads as TGTGCCAGCAGCCAAGTAGGGGGTCTCGAGCAGTACTTC.

The rearrangement uses TRBV15 and TRBJ2-1; possible D gene TRBD1, 5 bases. Germline-derived CDR1 and CDR2 are LNHNV and YYDKDF (reference sequence). V was pared by 0 bases and J by 4 bases, with 7 bases between. This CDR3 comprises 14 residues. DNA of the CDR3: TGTGCCACCAGCAGAGATCCAGGGTACAATGAGCAGTTCTTC. Translating it yields CATSRDPGYNEQFF.

The chain joins TRBV7-9 to TRBJ1-6, with D perhaps TRBD1 (6 bases). This CDR3 has 13 amino acids. V shed 5 bases and J shed 13 bases, with 15 bases lying between them. Germline V lookup: CDR1 SEHNR, CDR2 FQNEAQ (reference sequence). The CDR3 sequence: CASSRDRYHPLHF. CDR3 in DNA: TGTGCCAGCAGCCGCGACAGGTATCATCCCCTCCACTTT.

The V call is TRBV11-2, the J call TRBJ2-3; D gene unclear. Deletions cut 0 bases from V and 0 bases from J, with 10 bases between. Germline lookup yields CDR1 SGHAT and CDR2 FQNNGV. This CDR3 spans 16 amino acids. The CDR3 DNA reads as TGTGCCAGCAGCTTAGATCTGGGTGTTAGCACAGATACGCAGTATTTT. Translation gives CASSLDLGVSTDTQYF.

The chain has TRBV10-3 and TRBJ2-6; D is possibly TRBD1 or TRBD2 (6 bases each). The CDR3 consists of 17 residues. In germline, CDR1 is ENHRY, CDR2 SYGVKD. The V end lost 2 bases, the J end lost 0 bases, and 11 bases lay between the germline ends. The CDR3: CAISEGRGASGANVLTF. CDR3 bases: TGTGCCATCAGTGAGGGTAGGGGGGCCTCTGGGGCCAACGTCCTGACTTTC.

The chain combines TRBV28 with TRBJ2-3, with 11 bases that match TRBD2. The germline gives CDR1 MDHEN, CDR2 SYDVKM. J gave up 2 bases and V 5 bases, and 6 bases lay outside the gene matches. The CDR3 consists of 16 residues. The CDR3 nucleotides read TGTGCCAGCAGTCCCATAGCGGGGGGGCACACAGATACGCAGTATTTT. This codes for CASSPIAGGHTDTQYF.

The chain combines TRBV2 with TRBJ2-7; D tentatively fits TRBD1 or TRBD2 (5 bases each). The CDR3 runs to 16 residues. Germline loops: CDR1 SNHLY, CDR2 FYNNEI. The ends were cut back, 5 bases at V and 4 bases at J, with 21 bases in the middle. The CDR3 here is CASSYIRDEARYEQYF. CDR3 DNA sequence: TGTGCCAGCAGTTACATCCGGGACGAGGCGCGATACGAGCAGTACTTC.

The chain employs TRBV7-9 and TRBJ1-1, with D uncertain. CDR1 SEHNR and CDR2 FQNEAQ come from the germline V gene (reference sequence). This CDR3 contains 15 residues. Trimming stripped 4 bases from V and 0 bases from J, with 12 bases between. In DNA form, the CDR3 reads TGTGCCAGCAGCTCCCTTGGGATTGTGAACACTGAAGCTTTCTTT. It yields the protein CASSSLGIVNTEAFF. Complete variable domain (other parts from reference TRBV7-9 and TRBJ1-1): DTGVSQNPRHKITKRGQNVTFRCDPISEHNRLYWYRQTLGQGPEFLTYFQNEAQLEKSRLLSDRFSAERPKGSFSTLEIQRTEQGDSAMYLCASSSLGIVNTEAFFGQGTRLTVV.

The chain has TRBV5-6 and TRBJ1-1; D gene unclear. CDR1 and CDR2 (germline): SGHDT, YYEEEE. The CDR3 has 12 residues. Trimming took off 2 bases at V and 1 base at J, with 3 bases between the two ends. CDR3 nucleotides: TGTGCCAGCAGCTTTCGGAACACTGAAGCTTTCTTT. It encodes CASSFRNTEAFF.

This rearrangement joins TRBV4-3 to TRBJ2-3; TRBD2 agrees at 11 bases. Trimming at V came to 5 bases and at J to 5 bases, leaving 3 bases not matched to a gene. Germline V gene data show CDR1 as LGHNA and CDR2 as YSLEER. The CDR3 totals 14 residues. The CDR3 DNA follows: TGCGCCAGCAGCATAGCGGGGGGGTTAGATACGCAGTATTTT. Amino acid sequence: CASSIAGGLDTQYF.

V and J are TRBV4-3 and TRBJ2-5; unclear D gene. In germline, CDR1 is LGHNA, CDR2 YSLEER. The CDR3 has 14 amino acids. V was cut by 0 bases and J by 5 bases, with 10 bases left in between. The CDR3 DNA sequence: TGCGCCAGCAGCCAAGACTCGCTTGGGGAGACCCAGTACTTC. Translation: CASSQDSLGETQYF.

V gene TRBV7-6 combines with J gene TRBJ1-4; 9 bases agree with TRBD1. The ends lost 1 base at V and 1 base at J; junction bases unmatched: 4. CDR3 length: 17 residues. Germline V lookup: CDR1 SGHVS, CDR2 FNYEAQ. In DNA form, the CDR3 reads TGTGCCAGCAGCTTAGACAGGGGGCGCGGAACTAATGAAAAACTGTTTTTT. It translates to CASSLDRGRGTNEKLFF. Complete variable domain (other parts from reference TRBV7-6 and TRBJ1-4): GAGVSQSPRYKVTKRGQDVALRCDPISGHVSLYWYRQALGQGPEFLTYFNYEAQQDKSGLPNDRFSAERPEGSISTLTIQRTEQRDSAMYRCASSLDRGRGTNEKLFFGSGTQLSVL.

The rearrangement uses TRBV30 and TRBJ1-1; D ambiguous. CDR3 size: 14 residues. Trimming left V 1 base short and J 0 bases short, with 9 bases between. Germline lookup yields CDR1 GTSNPN and CDR2 SVGIG (reference sequence). DNA for the CDR3: TGTGCCTGGAGTGGTCTGGGAGTGAACACTGAAGCTTTCTTT. It yields the protein CAWSGLGVNTEAFF.

The V call is TRBV6-1, the J call TRBJ1-5; 7 bases match TRBD1. The germline V gene has CDR1 MNHNS and CDR2 SASEGT. CDR3 length: 14 residues. V dropped 0 bases and J dropped 5; count of bases not matched to a gene: 1. In DNA, the CDR3 is TGTGCCAGCAGTGAAGCGGGACAGTATCAGCCCCAGCATTTT. Translation: CASSEAGQYQPQHF.

Only one count was recorded for this clone. This chain uses TRBV6-5 with TRBJ2-3; 10 nucleotides match TRBD2. In germline, CDR1 is MNHEY, CDR2 SVGAGI. With 6 bases clipped from V and 2 bases from J, the junction kept 5 bases outside the gene matches. CDR3 length: 15 amino acids. The DNA of the CDR3 is TGTGCCAGCAGGCAACTAGCGGGGTCCACAGATACGCAGTATTTT. Protein product: CASRQLAGSTDTQYF.

The V call is TRBV11-2, the J call TRBJ1-3, with 7 nucleotides matching TRBD1. The germline gives CDR1 SGHAT, CDR2 FQNNGV. V was clipped by 4 bases and J by 7 bases; unmatched bases: 13. The CDR3 is 16 residues long. CDR3 nucleotide sequence: TGTGCCAGCAGCTCCCCCCGGGACAGCGTCCGGAACACCATATATTTT. Translating gives CASSSPRDSVRNTIYF.

This chain joins TRBV2 and TRBJ1-2, with D perhaps TRBD1 (6 bases). Trimming pared 10 bases from V and 2 bases from J, leaving 11 bases between. Germline V gene data show CDR1 as SNHLY and CDR2 as FYNNEI. The CDR3 has 12 residues. In nucleotides, the CDR3 is TGTGCCACCCTGGGGGGCAACTATGGCTACACCTTC. It translates to CATLGGNYGYTF.

As to this clone: The sample carries other DNA sequences with the same CDR3. This chain joins TRBV30 and TRBJ1-5; a weak D match, TRBD1 (5 bases). The CDR3 contains 13 residues. The germline V gene has CDR1 GTSNPN and CDR2 SVGIG (reference sequence). Deletions cut 2 bases from V and 7 bases from J, with 12 bases between. The CDR3 region is CAWSQGVGQPQHF. In DNA, the CDR3 is TGTGCCTGGAGTCAGGGTGTCGGACAGCCCCAGCATTTT.

The chain employs TRBV9 and TRBJ1-2; D may be TRBD1 (6 bases). CDR1 is SGDLS, CDR2 YYNGEE, per germline. Trimming left V 6 bases short and J 7 bases short, with 10 bases between. There are 11 residues in the CDR3. This CDR3 is CASKRGAGYTF. The DNA of the CDR3 is TGTGCCAGCAAGAGGGGGGCTGGCTACACCTTC.